Listed here are 27 T cell receptor beta chains from one sample, sequenced in a study of T cells in Graves' hyperthyroidism and ophthalmopathy. RNA transcripts were the template for amplifying TCR beta CDR3 regions. RT-PCR in the first round (using the HTBI primer set) targeted the TCR CDR3. TCRdb independently ran MiXCR on the multiplex PCR reads; one entry per CDR3 protein. The data show approximately 430,000 distinct CDR3 sequences, roughly 14% seen once. Sequencing was performed on blood. The origin of the receptors is a man aged 18 to 35 with Graves' ophthalmopathy.

This clonotype was found many times. The gene calls are TRBV20-1 and TRBJ1-2; D possibly corresponds to TRBD1 (5 bases). V was pared by 2 bases and J by 5 bases, with 12 bases between. Germline V gene sequence: CDR1 DFQATT, CDR2 SNEGSKA (reference sequence). This CDR3 is 13 amino acids long. CDR3 sequence: CSARYGGGYGYTF. The CDR3 nucleotides read TGCAGTGCTAGATACGGGGGAGGATATGGCTACACCTTC.

This clonotype has a count of ten or more. This chain uses TRBV4-2 with TRBJ2-7, with 10 positions matching TRBD2. The CDR3 has 17 residues. The V and J ends lost 0 bases and 2 bases, in that order; junction bases with no gene match: 7. Germline lookup yields CDR1 LGHNA and CDR2 YNFKEQ. The CDR3 loop reads CASSQEGPGLATYEQYF. The DNA of the CDR3 is TGTGCCAGCAGCCAAGAAGGCCCGGGACTAGCGACCTACGAGCAGTACTTC.

With regard to this clonotype: A much larger clone differs from this one at a single base, so this may be a read error. This rearrangement joins TRBV11-2 to TRBJ1-1; D is unresolved. Germline CDR1 is SGHAT and CDR2 is FQNNGV. This CDR3 has 13 residues. The ends were cut back, 9 bases at V and 4 bases at J, with 15 bases in the middle. The CDR3 region is CASARHMSTEAFF. For the CDR3, the DNA is TGTGCCAGTGCACGGCACATGAGCACTGAAGCTTTCTTT.

This clonotype came up many times. The V call is TRBV7-3, the J call TRBJ1-1; D remains ambiguous. Germline assignment: CDR1 SGHTA and CDR2 FQGTGA. V was pared by 7 bases and J by 5 bases, with 14 bases between. This CDR3 has 13 residues. The CDR3 coding sequence is TGTGCCAGCACTCGACACCCTGGGACTGAAGCTTTCTTT. Encoded protein: CASTRHPGTEAFF.

This clonotype was seen repeatedly, ten times or more. The V call is TRBV10-3, the J call TRBJ1-1, with D hard to call. Germline CDR1 and CDR2: ENHRY and SYGVKD. The CDR3 consists of 12 residues. Trimming left V 4 bases short and J 1 base short, with 4 bases between. The CDR3 bases are TGTGCCATCAGTGTCGAGAACACTGAAGCTTTCTTT. It encodes CAISVENTEAFF.

The chain has TRBV27 and TRBJ2-4; D gene uncertain. V lost 2 bases and J lost 2, with 10 bases in between. The germline V gene encodes CDR1 MNHEY and CDR2 SMNVEV (reference sequence). This CDR3 comprises 15 residues. CDR3 protein: CASSLTPFTKNIQYF. The CDR3 DNA is TGTGCCAGCAGTTTAACCCCCTTTACCAAAAACATTCAGTACTTC.

This clonotype has ten or more counts. The chain uses TRBV18 and TRBJ1-1; D remains unclear. The V end was cut by 2 bases, the J end by 3 bases, with 7 bases between. The CDR3 totals 13 residues. CDR1 is KGHSH, CDR2 LQKENI, per germline. In nucleotides, the CDR3 is TGTGCCAGCTCACCAGGCATAGACACTGAAGCTTTCTTT. Protein: CASSPGIDTEAFF.

The chain joins TRBV6-2 or TRBV6-3 to TRBJ1-1; D perhaps matches TRBD1 (6 bases). Deletions cut 0 bases from V and 4 bases from J, with 12 bases between. The CDR3 consists of 15 residues. Per germline, CDR1 MNHEY and CDR2 SVGEGT. This CDR3 is CASSYSQGIGTEAFF. The CDR3 DNA reads TGTGCCAGCAGTTACTCTCAGGGGATAGGCACTGAAGCTTTCTTT.

A note on this clonotype: One end of the junction is discordant with germline, which a read error may explain. CDR3 DNA sequence: TGTGCCATCAGTGAGTCTCTCGGGGAGCTGCTTTTT. It translates to CAISESLGELLF. The chain couples TRBV10-3 to TRBJ2-2, with D possibly TRBD2 on 5 matching bases. CDR3 length: 12 residues. Germline V lookup: CDR1 ENHRY, CDR2 SYGVKD.

The chain combines TRBV29-1 with TRBJ1-2, with TRBD1 matching 7 bases. The V gene end was trimmed by 2 bases and the J gene end by 8 bases; junction bases not matched to a gene: 14. CDR1 and CDR2 from the germline V gene are SQVTM and ANQGSEA. The CDR3 is made up of 15 amino acids. The chain's CDR3 is CSVEIVAGGKGGYTF. The CDR3 DNA sequence: TGCAGCGTTGAAATCGTCGCAGGGGGTAAAGGGGGCTACACCTTC.

This clonotype turned up a few times. The chain has TRBV6-2 or TRBV6-3 and TRBJ1-2; possible D gene TRBD1, 6 bases. V lost 4 bases and J 3 bases, leaving 15 bases between the germline ends. This CDR3 is 15 amino acids long. CDR1 MNHEY and CDR2 SVGEGT come from the germline V gene. The CDR3 protein is CASSSARGRDYGYTF. Here the CDR3 DNA reads TGTGCCAGCAGTTCTGCACGGGGGCGGGACTATGGCTACACCTTC.

This clonotype was counted many times. V usage is TRBV30 and J usage is TRBJ1-6, with no clear D. V lost 0 bases, J lost 9 bases, and 15 bases lay in between. The CDR3 has 15 amino acids. Germline V gene sequence: CDR1 GTSNPN, CDR2 SVGIG (reference sequence). The CDR3 loop is CAWSVQGRLFSPLHF. The CDR3 nucleotides read TGTGCCTGGAGTGTGCAAGGACGGTTGTTTTCACCCCTCCACTTT.

The genes are TRBV19 and TRBJ1-1; TRBD1 might be the D (5 bases). The V end lost 3 bases, the J end lost 6 bases, and 20 bases lay between the germline ends. Germline lookup yields CDR1 LNHDA and CDR2 SQIVND (reference sequence). The CDR3 totals 16 residues. The CDR3, as DNA: TGTGCCAGTAGTATTGGGGACTCCGGTTTAGTTGCTGAAGCTTTCTTT. Translation: CASSIGDSGLVAEAFF. Drawing the rest from reference TRBV19 and TRBJ1-1, the complete variable domain is DGGITQSPKYLFRKEGQNVTLSCEQNLNHDAMYWYRQDPGQGLRLIYYSQIVNDFQKGDIAEGYSVSREKKESFPLTVTSAQKNPTAFYLCASSIGDSGLVAEAFFGQGTRLTVV.

This clonotype was detected ten times or more. Written as DNA, the CDR3 is TGTGCTAGTGGTTTTCAGGGGCAAGTGGGAATTGGAAAACTGTTTTTT. Translating gives CASGFQGQVGIGKLFF. V gene TRBV12-5 combines with J gene TRBJ1-4; TRBD1 might be the D (6 bases). CDR1 is LGHNT, CDR2 FRNRAP, per germline. Trimming cost V 3 bases and J 10 bases, with 21 bases left between them. The CDR3 has 16 residues.

This clonotype came up many times. The chain carries TRBV5-1 and TRBJ2-5, with a tentative D call TRBD1 (6 bases). V dropped 7 bases and J dropped 4 bases, with 20 bases sitting between them. The length of the CDR3 is 15 residues. In germline, CDR1 is SGHRS, CDR2 YFSETQ. The CDR3: CASGASTGTGETQYF. The CDR3 DNA sequence: TGCGCCAGCGGGGCGTCCACAGGGACGGGAGAGACCCAGTACTTC.

This clonotype has a count of ten or more. The chain recombines TRBV20-1 with TRBJ2-7; 8 positions agree with TRBD1. The CDR3 length is 14 residues. The germline gives CDR1 DFQATT, CDR2 SNEGSKA (reference sequence). Unmatched junction bases numbered 6, after V lost 2 bases and J lost 3 bases. This CDR3 reads CSARRDRGIYEQYF. Written as DNA, the CDR3 is TGCAGTGCTAGAAGAGACAGGGGCATCTACGAGCAGTACTTC.

The chain links TRBV20-1 to TRBJ1-6, with a possible D match to TRBD1 (5 bases). This CDR3 region has 14 residues. Germline V gives CDR1 DFQATT, CDR2 SNEGSKA (reference sequence). The V gene lost 5 bases and the J gene lost 6 bases, with 14 bases spanning the gap. The CDR3 spells CSAEWQGINSPLHF. The CDR3, as DNA: TGCAGTGCTGAGTGGCAGGGAATTAATTCACCCCTCCACTTT.

This clonotype was recorded many times. The chain uses TRBV24-1 and TRBJ2-7, with TRBD2 matching over 8 bases. The CDR3 is 16 amino acids. Germline loops: CDR1 KGHDR, CDR2 SFDVKD. Trimming at V came to 3 bases and at J to 3 bases, leaving 9 bases not matched to a gene. The CDR3 sequence is CATSDTGSTSGYEQYF. CDR3 DNA: TGTGCCACCAGTGATACGGGCTCTACTAGCGGCTACGAGCAGTACTTC.

The table lists this clonotype with many counts. The rearrangement links TRBV5-1 to TRBJ2-1; tentative D call: TRBD2 (8 bases). Trimming left V 6 bases short and J 10 bases short, with 20 bases between. There are 14 residues in the CDR3. Looked up from germline, CDR1 is SGHRS and CDR2 is YFSETQ. CDR3 amino acids: CASNDRAGGGEQFF. Here the CDR3 DNA reads TGCGCCAGCAACGACAGGGCGGGAGGCGGCGAGCAGTTCTTC.

This clonotype showed up just a few times. The chain combines TRBV18 with TRBJ1-4; unclear D gene. Trimming left V 6 bases short and J 3 bases short, with 14 bases between. The length of the CDR3 is 15 residues. CDR1 and CDR2 from the germline V gene are KGHSH and LQKENI. In nucleotides, the CDR3 is TGTGCCAGCTCGCCGCAGAGGGCTTCTAATGAAAAACTGTTTTTT. The encoded protein is CASSPQRASNEKLFF.

This clonotype was counted between two and nine times. J is TRBJ2-7 and V is TRBV9; 7 bases are shared with TRBD2. V gave up 0 bases and J gave up 4 bases; unmatched junction bases: 4. The CDR3 extends over 14 amino acids. Germline-derived CDR1 and CDR2 are SGDLS and YYNGEE. For the CDR3, the DNA is TGTGCCAGCAGCGTAGTCAGTAGCGGGTACGAGCAGTACTTC. Its translation is CASSVVSSGYEQYF.

This chain links TRBV2 with TRBJ1-6; D possibly corresponds to TRBD1 (6 bases). The V gene's germline CDR1 is SNHLY and CDR2 FYNNEI. Trimming removed 7 bases at V and 5 bases at J, with 15 bases between. The CDR3 covers 15 residues. The CDR3 DNA sequence: TGTGCCAGCACTACCGACAGGCTTCATAATTCACCCCTCCACTTT. Translated, it gives CASTTDRLHNSPLHF.

This clonotype was counted at least ten times. V is TRBV24-1 and J is TRBJ1-5; possible D gene TRBD1, 6 bases. Germline lookup yields CDR1 KGHDR and CDR2 SFDVKD. The V end was cut by 3 bases, the J end by 4 bases, with 18 bases between. The CDR3 runs 17 residues. The CDR3 region has the DNA TGTGCCACCAGTGATCCCAAACTTACAGGGTGGAATCAGCCCCAGCATTTT. Its protein product is CATSDPKLTGWNQPQHF.

At least ten counts were recorded for this clonotype. The chain combines TRBV5-1 with TRBJ1-1, with 7 bases fitting TRBD1. After removal of 0 bases from V and 5 bases from J, the junction contained 4 bases not matched to a gene. This CDR3 has 14 residues. Germline CDR1 reads SGHRS; CDR2 reads YFSETQ. CDR3 loop: CASSLDRGKTEAFF. The DNA of the CDR3 is TGCGCCAGCAGCTTGGACAGGGGAAAGACTGAAGCTTTCTTT.

For this clonotype: One base away lies a much larger clone, so this may be a sequencing read error. This chain joins TRBV5-1 and TRBJ2-1, with D unclear. Germline lookup yields CDR1 SGHRS and CDR2 YFSETQ. The CDR3 sequence is 15 residues long. CDR3 in DNA: TGTGCCAGCAGCTTGGAGTTTGGCCCGGTAAACGAGCAGTTCTTC. Translated: CASSLEFGPVNEQFF. The full variable domain, in which reference TRBV5-1 and TRBJ2-1 provide the parts outside the CDR3, is KAGVTQTPRYLIKTRGQQVTLSCSPISGHRSVSWYQQTPGQGLQFLFEYFSETQRNKGNFPGRFSGRQFSNSRSEMNVSTLELGDSALYLCASSLEFGPVNEQFFGPGTRLTVL.

This clonotype showed up many times. The chain combines TRBV20-1 with TRBJ2-1; TRBD2 aligns across 13 bases. The CDR3 spans 13 residues. With 5 bases clipped from V and 8 bases from J, the junction kept 3 bases outside the gene matches. The germline V gene encodes CDR1 DFQATT and CDR2 SNEGSKA (reference sequence). The CDR3 coding sequence is TGCAGTGCTGCTGGACTAGCGGGAGATGAGCAGTTCTTC. Translation gives CSAAGLAGDEQFF.

This clonotype appeared a few times. This may stem from a read error, because a much larger clone lies one nucleotide away. This chain links TRBV2 with TRBJ2-1, with D possibly matching TRBD2 (5 bases). The J call may be faulty, since TRBJ2-7 better matches the DNA end. The CDR3 is 12 amino acids. CDR1 is SNHLY, CDR2 FYNNEI, per germline. This CDR3 reads CASSADYNEQYF. CDR3 sequence (DNA): TGTGCCAGCAGCGCCGACTACAATGAGCAGTACTTC.